This T cell receptor beta chain was sequenced during a study of molecular identifiers for immune sequencing clone quantification. General study results and limits: Among 800,000 to 1,000,000 naive cells, spiked Jurkat TCR RNA from a single cell was reportedly detectable. Clone sizes that are highly expanded could be underestimated when identical TCR molecules share a barcode.

With respect to this clonotype: Its antigen is not identified. This may stem from a read error, because a much larger clone lies one nucleotide away.

Naive CD8 T cells underwent sorting with the CD8+CD4-CCR7+CD45RA+ definition. Per germline, CDR1 LNHNV and CDR2 YYDKDF (reference sequence). There are 13 residues in the CDR3. The authors built bulk TCR libraries by previously described methods with listed TCR primers. TCRdb re-called the PCR reads with MiXCR, one entry per CDR3 protein. The repertoire holds 460,000 or so distinct CDR3 sequences, with roughly 26% as singletons. Sequenced material: naive CD8+ T cells from blood, with Jurkat cell RNA spiked in. Subset defined: FACS-sorted CD8+CD4-CCR7+CD45RA+ naive T cells. This chain joins TRBV15 and TRBJ1-1; D might be TRBD1 (5 bases). This clonotype was sampled from a human donor in good health. Some libraries in this study had Jurkat cell RNA spiked in. CDR3 coding DNA: TGTGCCACCAGCGTAGGGGAGAGGGATGAAGCTTCCTTT. It encodes CATSVGERDEASF.